These T cell receptor beta chains were read from a single sample in a study of patients and donors after allogeneic stem cell transplantation. TCRdb passed the RT-PCR reads through MiXCR, listing each CDR3 protein once. The table has roughly 200,000 distinct CDR3 sequences, 41% seen once. Specimen: blood, either unsorted or a sorted T cell fraction (not recorded which). All receptors come from a human donor who was either an allogeneic HSCT recipient or a stem cell or donor lymphocyte infusion donor (not recorded which). It is not recorded whose cells these are; they may come from a transplant donor. Both conserved end residues are trimmed from each CDR3. The order of the fields is V gene, D gene, J gene, CDR3 length, CDR3 protein. A D gene is named only where the DNA matches it firmly.

TRBV20-1	TRBD1	TRBJ2-3	11	SAPGQSTDTQY
TRBV20-1	-	TRBJ1-1	11	SARSRLNTEAF
TRBV12-3/TRBV12-4	TRBD1	TRBJ2-1	13	ASSLGTGSNNEQF
TRBV15	-	TRBJ1-2	13	ATSRESGTRTGYT
TRBV9	TRBD1	TRBJ1-2	13	ASSVAGQGAEGYT
TRBV18	TRBD1	TRBJ2-3	15	ASSPSGTGGGTDTQY
TRBV6-5	-	TRBJ2-2	13	ASSYSWIAAGELF
TRBV9	TRBD1	TRBJ1-2	13	ASSSRQGQDYGYT
TRBV15	TRBD1	TRBJ2-7	10	ATGDRTYEQY
TRBV19	TRBD2	TRBJ2-1	13	ASRQREGRGNEQF
TRBV29-1	TRBD2	TRBJ2-7	12	SVVTSGRVYEQY
TRBV2	-	TRBJ2-1	9	ASGETALSF
TRBV12-3/TRBV12-4	-	TRBJ1-4	13	ASSEDLGAGEKLF
TRBV29-1	-	TRBJ2-1	12	SAGTALGTNEQF
TRBV5-1	-	TRBJ1-1	12	ASSFTVPGSEAF
TRBV7-2	TRBD2	TRBJ2-1	13	ASSLAASGNNEQF